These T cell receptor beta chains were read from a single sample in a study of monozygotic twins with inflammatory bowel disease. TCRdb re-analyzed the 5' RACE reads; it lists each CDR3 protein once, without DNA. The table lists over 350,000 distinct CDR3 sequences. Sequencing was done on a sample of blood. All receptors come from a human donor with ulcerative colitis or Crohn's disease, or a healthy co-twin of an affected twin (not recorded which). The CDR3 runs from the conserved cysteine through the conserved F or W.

CDR3: CASSLVARQGATGAFF
J: TRBJ1-1
V: TRBV7-8

CDR3: CASSGTGLREQYF
J: TRBJ2-7
V: TRBV5-5

CDR3: CASSGRSSYNEQFF
J: TRBJ2-1
V: TRBV9

CDR3: CATHSGTGGYNEQFF
J: TRBJ2-1
V: TRBV28

CDR3: CASSRTGDADTQYF
J: TRBJ2-3
V: TRBV11-2

CDR3: CASNLLSQGRTGELFF
J: TRBJ2-2
V: TRBV12-3/TRBV12-4

CDR3: CASREGRGNINEQYF
J: TRBJ2-7
V: TRBV5-1

CDR3: CASSWGGGTDTQYF
J: TRBJ2-3
V: TRBV7-9

CDR3: CASSRGPSQPQHF
J: TRBJ1-5
V: TRBV7-3

CDR3: CASSHPTGSNSPLHF
J: TRBJ1-6
V: TRBV4-1

CDR3: CASSYDQRGASRYF
J: TRBJ2-4
V: TRBV6-2/TRBV6-3